The present T cell receptor beta chain was sequenced within a study of blood T cell repertoires in COVID-19. Study context: The analysed material was cDNA or gDNA that came from T cells, B-cell-depleted T cells, or PBMCs.

Study processing details: Reference gene primer amplification gave estimated nucleated cell counts. Profiling relied on immunoSEQ multiplex PCR, and the TCRdb table lists in-frame clones only, not all of them. V and J calls and clone size are those listed in that table; D and trimming were worked out from the DNA. The sample gives more than 75,000 clones, approximately 88% of which show up once; about 2.5% is in the top ten. Patients from Seattle were sampled longitudinally, starting during active infection. The CDR3 spans 16 residues. Trimming cost V 4 bases and J 7 bases, with 18 bases left between them. Germline V gives CDR1 SGDLS, CDR2 YYNGEE.

The sequenced sample consisted of peripheral blood. The clonotype was recovered from a man aged 45 to 65 with COVID-19, enrolled during active disease. This chain joins TRBV9 and TRBJ1-6; D is possibly TRBD1 (6 bases). The CDR3 sequence is CASSSTSGGLNSPLHF. CDR3 coding DNA: TGTGCCAGCAGCTCGACTTCGGGGGGCTTAAATTCACCCCTCCACTTT.